In this sample, the clone carrying this TCR beta chain turned up a few times. Antigen unknown. This sample stems from a study of a mutant IDH1 vaccine in newly diagnosed glioma. Study information: Following radiotherapy alone, or alongside temozolomide cycles, vaccination was started after an interval of 4-6 weeks. The treated population exhibited a male proportion of 62.5%, a female proportion of 37.5%, and a mean age of about 40 years. Pretreatment consisted of radiotherapy, temozolomide, or both, with most receiving both.

Trimming shortened V by 0 bases and J by 12 bases, and 12 bases separated the two germline ends. Germline CDR1 SGHNT, CDR2 YYREEE (reference sequence). This CDR3 has 12 amino acids. Documented time point: week 5, during vaccination. It was 300 ug of mutant IDH1 20-mer peptide that made up each vaccine dose, given with topical imiquimod. The protocol was immunoSEQ multiplex PCR, while the TCRdb copy is restricted to in-frame clones and leaves out a portion. Here the sample spans tens of thousands of clones, roughly 82% being singletons. Material: PBMCs, obtained from a glioma patient whose treatment included an IDH1 peptide vaccine. J is TRBJ1-1 and V is TRBV5-4; D is undetermined. This sequence originates from a woman younger than 35 with glioma. Some clones in this sample may be carry-over from other donors' samples. The DNA for the CDR3 is TGTGCCAGCAGCTTGGGCGACATGGCATCTTTCTTT. It translates to CASSLGDMASFF.